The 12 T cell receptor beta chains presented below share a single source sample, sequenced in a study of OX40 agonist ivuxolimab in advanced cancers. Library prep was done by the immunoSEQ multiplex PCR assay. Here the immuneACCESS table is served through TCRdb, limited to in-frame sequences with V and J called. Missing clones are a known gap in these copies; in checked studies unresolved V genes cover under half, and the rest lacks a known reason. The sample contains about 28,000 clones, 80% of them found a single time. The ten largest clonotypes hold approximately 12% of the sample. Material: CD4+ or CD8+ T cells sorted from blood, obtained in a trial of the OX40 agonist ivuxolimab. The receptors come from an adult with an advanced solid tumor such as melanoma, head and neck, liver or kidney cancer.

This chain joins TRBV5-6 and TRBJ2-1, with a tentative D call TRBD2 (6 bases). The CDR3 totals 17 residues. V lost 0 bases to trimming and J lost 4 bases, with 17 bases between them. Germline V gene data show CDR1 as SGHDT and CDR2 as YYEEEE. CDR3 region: CASSLAPGLAMYNEQFF. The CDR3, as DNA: TGTGCCAGCAGCTTGGCCCCGGGGCTAGCGATGTACAATGAGCAGTTCTTC.

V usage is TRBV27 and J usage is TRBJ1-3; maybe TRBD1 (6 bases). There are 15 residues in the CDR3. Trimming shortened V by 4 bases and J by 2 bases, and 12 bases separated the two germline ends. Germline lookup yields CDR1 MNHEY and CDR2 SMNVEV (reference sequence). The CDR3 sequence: CASSSNTGTGNTIYF. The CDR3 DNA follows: TGTGCCAGCAGTTCTAATACAGGGACTGGAAACACCATATATTTT.

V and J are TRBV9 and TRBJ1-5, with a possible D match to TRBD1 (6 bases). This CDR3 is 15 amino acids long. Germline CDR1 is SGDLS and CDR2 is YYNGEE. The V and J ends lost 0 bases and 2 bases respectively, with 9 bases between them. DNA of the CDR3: TGTGCCAGCAGCGTAGAGGGGGAGGGCAATCAGCCCCAGCATTTT. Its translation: CASSVEGEGNQPQHF.

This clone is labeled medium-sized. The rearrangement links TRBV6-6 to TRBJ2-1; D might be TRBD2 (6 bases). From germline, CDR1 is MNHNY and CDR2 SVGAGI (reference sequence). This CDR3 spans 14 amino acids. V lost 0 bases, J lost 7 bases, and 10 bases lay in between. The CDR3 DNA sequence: TGTGCCAGCAGTTACTCTTTGGAGGGAAATGAGCAGTTCTTC. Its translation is CASSYSLEGNEQFF.

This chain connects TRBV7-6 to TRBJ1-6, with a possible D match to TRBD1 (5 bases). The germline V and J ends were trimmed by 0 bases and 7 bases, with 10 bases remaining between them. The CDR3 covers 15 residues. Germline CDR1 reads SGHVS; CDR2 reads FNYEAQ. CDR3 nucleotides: TGTGCCAGCAGCTTAGCATGGGGGGTGAATTCACCCCTCCACTTT. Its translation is CASSLAWGVNSPLHF.

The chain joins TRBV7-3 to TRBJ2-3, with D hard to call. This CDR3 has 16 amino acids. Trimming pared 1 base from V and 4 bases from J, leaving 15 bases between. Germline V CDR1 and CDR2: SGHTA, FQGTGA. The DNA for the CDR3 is TGTGCCAGCAGCTTAAGGGGTAAAATCAACGCAGATACGCAGTATTTT. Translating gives CASSLRGKINADTQYF.

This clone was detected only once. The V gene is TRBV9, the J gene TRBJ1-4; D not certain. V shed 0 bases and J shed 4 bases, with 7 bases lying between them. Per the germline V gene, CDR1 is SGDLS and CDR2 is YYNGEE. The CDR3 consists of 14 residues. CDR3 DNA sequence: TGTGCCAGCAGCGTAGACGGGGATAATGAAAAACTGTTTTTT. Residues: CASSVDGDNEKLFF.

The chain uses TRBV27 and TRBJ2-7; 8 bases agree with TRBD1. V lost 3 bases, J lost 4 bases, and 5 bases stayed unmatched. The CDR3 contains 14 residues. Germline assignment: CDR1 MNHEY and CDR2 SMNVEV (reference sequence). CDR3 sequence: CASSFQGAKYEQYF. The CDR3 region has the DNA TGTGCCAGCAGTTTTCAGGGGGCTAAATACGAGCAGTACTTC.

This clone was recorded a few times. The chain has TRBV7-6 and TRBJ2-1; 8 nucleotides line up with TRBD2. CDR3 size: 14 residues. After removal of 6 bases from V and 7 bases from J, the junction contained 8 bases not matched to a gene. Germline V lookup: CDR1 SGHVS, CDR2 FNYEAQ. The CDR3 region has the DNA TGTGCCAGCAGGCCGGGGGGGCCGGAGAATGAGCAGTTCTTC. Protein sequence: CASRPGGPENEQFF.

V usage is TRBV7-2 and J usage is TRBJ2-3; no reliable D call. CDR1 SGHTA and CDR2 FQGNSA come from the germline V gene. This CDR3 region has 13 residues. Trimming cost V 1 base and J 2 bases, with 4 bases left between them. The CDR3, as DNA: TGTGCCAGCAGCTTAGTCTCCACAGATACGCAGTATTTT. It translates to CASSLVSTDTQYF.

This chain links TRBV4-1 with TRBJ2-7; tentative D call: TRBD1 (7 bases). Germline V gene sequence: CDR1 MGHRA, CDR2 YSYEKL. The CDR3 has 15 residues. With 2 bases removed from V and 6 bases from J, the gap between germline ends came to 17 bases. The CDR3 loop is CASSQSSHQGGEQYF. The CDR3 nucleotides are TGCGCCAGCAGCCAAAGCTCTCATCAGGGGGGCGAGCAGTACTTC.

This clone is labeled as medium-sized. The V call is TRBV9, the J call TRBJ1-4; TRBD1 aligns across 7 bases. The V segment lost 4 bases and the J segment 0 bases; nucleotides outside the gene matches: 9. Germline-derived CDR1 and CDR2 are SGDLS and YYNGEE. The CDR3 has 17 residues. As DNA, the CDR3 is TGTGCCAGCAGCCCCTTGACAGGGACCTCAACTAATGAAAAACTGTTTTTT. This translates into CASSPLTGTSTNEKLFF.